This T cell receptor (beta chain) was identified in a study of cytomegalovirus exposure and HLA in healthy donors. Study conclusions and caveats: Cytomegalovirus association was assigned to about 180 TCR beta chains.

The CDR3 is made up of 15 amino acids. Deletions cut 0 bases from V and 10 bases from J, with 13 bases between. In germline, CDR1 is LNHDA, CDR2 SQIVND (reference sequence). This clone has just a few counts. No antigen is known for it. PCR was performed using 60 Vbeta and 13 Jbeta primers. Method: immunoSEQ multiplex PCR; TCRdb's copy keeps in-frame clones and lacks some. The profile shows 110,000 to 150,000 clones, about 8.9% of them singletons. The sequenced sample consisted of PBMCs. The chain has TRBV19 and TRBJ1-6; no clear D gene. This TCR was sampled from a middle-aged man in good health and CMV-seronegative. CDR3 amino acids: CASSIDSGPMSPLHF. CDR3 DNA sequence: TGTGCCAGTAGTATAGATAGTGGGCCAATGTCACCCCTCCACTTT.